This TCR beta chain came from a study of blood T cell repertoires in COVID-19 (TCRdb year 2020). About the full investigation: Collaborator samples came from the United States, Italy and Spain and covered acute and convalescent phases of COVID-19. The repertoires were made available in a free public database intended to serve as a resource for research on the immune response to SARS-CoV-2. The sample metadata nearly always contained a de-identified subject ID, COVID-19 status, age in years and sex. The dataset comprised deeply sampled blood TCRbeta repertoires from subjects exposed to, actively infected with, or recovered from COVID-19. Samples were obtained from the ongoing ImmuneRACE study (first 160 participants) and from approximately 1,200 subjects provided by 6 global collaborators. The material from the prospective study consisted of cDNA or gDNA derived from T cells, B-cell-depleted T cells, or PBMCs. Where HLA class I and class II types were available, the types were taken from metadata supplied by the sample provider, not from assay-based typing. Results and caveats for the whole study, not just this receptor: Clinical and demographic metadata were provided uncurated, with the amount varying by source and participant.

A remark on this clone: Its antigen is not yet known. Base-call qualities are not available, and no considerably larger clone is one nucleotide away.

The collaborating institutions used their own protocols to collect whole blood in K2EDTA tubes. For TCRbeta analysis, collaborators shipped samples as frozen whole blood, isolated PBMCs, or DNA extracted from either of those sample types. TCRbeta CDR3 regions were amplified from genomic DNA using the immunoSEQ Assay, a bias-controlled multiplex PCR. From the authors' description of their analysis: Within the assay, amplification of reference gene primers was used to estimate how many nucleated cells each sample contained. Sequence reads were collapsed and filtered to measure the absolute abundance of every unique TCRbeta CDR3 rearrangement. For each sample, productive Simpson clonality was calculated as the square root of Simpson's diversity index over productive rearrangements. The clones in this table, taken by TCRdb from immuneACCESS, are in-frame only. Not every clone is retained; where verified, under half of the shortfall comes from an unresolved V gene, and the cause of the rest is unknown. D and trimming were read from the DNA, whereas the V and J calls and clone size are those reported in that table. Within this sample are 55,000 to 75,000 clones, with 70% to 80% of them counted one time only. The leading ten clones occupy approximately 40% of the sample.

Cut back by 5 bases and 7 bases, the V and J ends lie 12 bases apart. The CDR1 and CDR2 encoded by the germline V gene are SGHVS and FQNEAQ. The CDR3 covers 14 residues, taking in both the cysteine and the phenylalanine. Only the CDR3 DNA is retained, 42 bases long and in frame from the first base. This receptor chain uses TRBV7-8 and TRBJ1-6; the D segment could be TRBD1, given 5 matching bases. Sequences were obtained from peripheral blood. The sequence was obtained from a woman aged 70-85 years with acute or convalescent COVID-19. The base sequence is TGTGCCAGCAGCCCCCAGGGCAGGAATTCACCCCTCCACTTT. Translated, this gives CASSPQGRNSPLHF. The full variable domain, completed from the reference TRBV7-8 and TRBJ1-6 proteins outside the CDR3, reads GAGVSQSPRYKVAKRGQDVALRCDPISGHVSLFWYQQALGQGPEFLTYFQNEAQLDKSGLPSDRFFAERPEGSVSTLKIQRTQQEDSAVYLCASSPQGRNSPLHFGNGTRLTVT.